These 27 T cell receptor beta chains came from one sample sequenced in a study of control samples from healthy donors and cancer patients. TCRdb keeps only in-frame clones here, not all; method: immunoSEQ multiplex PCR. The data show about 120,000 clones, roughly 90% seen once. Sequencing was performed on blood. These receptors originate from a man aged 45-60 years in good health.

The chain combines TRBV5-4 with TRBJ2-2, with 10 bases matching TRBD2. In germline, CDR1 is SGHNT, CDR2 YYREEE (reference sequence). The V and J ends lost 4 bases and 4 bases, in that order; junction bases with no gene match: 7. CDR3 length: 16 amino acids. DNA of the CDR3: TGTGCCAGCAGCGGGTTAGCGGGGGGCGTCACCGGGGAGCTGTTTTTT. Encoded protein: CASSGLAGGVTGELFF.

This sequence joins TRBV2 and TRBJ1-2; no clear D. Germline V gene sequence: CDR1 SNHLY, CDR2 FYNNEI. Deletions cut 2 bases from V and 2 bases from J, with 9 bases between. The CDR3 length is 14 residues. The CDR3 protein is CASSELALNYGYTF. CDR3 DNA sequence: TGTGCCAGCAGTGAACTCGCCCTGAACTATGGCTACACCTTC.

The rearrangement joins TRBV12-3 or TRBV12-4 to TRBJ2-1; weak D call: TRBD2 (5 bases). V was pared by 5 bases and J by 11 bases, with 13 bases between. The CDR3 has 12 amino acids. The CDR3 nucleotides read TGTGCCAGCAGTCGGACTGTCGGCCAGCAGTTCTTC. Translation gives CASSRTVGQQFF.

The chain recombines TRBV18 with TRBJ1-4; D may be TRBD1 (6 bases). Germline CDR1 is KGHSH and CDR2 is LQKENI. The length of the CDR3 is 14 residues. Trimming pared 6 bases from V and 4 bases from J, leaving 12 bases between. The CDR3 sequence is CASSLDRSNEKLFF. CDR3 coding DNA: TGTGCCAGCTCCCTTGACAGGAGTAATGAAAAACTGTTTTTT.

The chain recombines TRBV4-1 with TRBJ2-2, with 14 bases matching TRBD2. The CDR3 runs 17 residues. The V gene's germline CDR1 is MGHRA and CDR2 YSYEKL. J gave up 7 bases and V 0 bases, and 4 bases lay outside the gene matches. The CDR3 reads CASSQEGTSGGGGELFF. The DNA for the CDR3 is TGCGCCAGCAGCCAAGAGGGGACTAGCGGGGGTGGCGGGGAGCTGTTTTTT.

The chain joins TRBV25-1 to TRBJ1-6; no firm D call. This CDR3 is built from 15 residues. Trimming cost V 3 bases and J 9 bases, with 15 bases left between them. From germline, CDR1 is MGHDK and CDR2 SYGVNS. The CDR3, as DNA: TGTGCCAGCAGTGATTTCGAGGGAATCCCTTCACCCCTCCACTTT. Its translation is CASSDFEGIPSPLHF.

This rearrangement joins TRBV7-8 to TRBJ2-7; either TRBD1 or TRBD2 may fit D (5 bases each). This CDR3 region has 13 residues. The germline gives CDR1 SGHVS, CDR2 FQNEAQ. The ends were cut back, 1 base at V and 12 bases at J, with 16 bases in the middle. The chain's CDR3 is CASSLGDPDLWYF. The CDR3 DNA is TGTGCCAGCAGCTTAGGGGACCCGGATTTGTGGTACTTC.

The chain recombines TRBV2 with TRBJ1-4; 7 nucleotides match TRBD1. After removal of 4 bases from V and 5 bases from J, the junction contained 10 bases not matched to a gene. The CDR3 runs to 16 residues. Germline CDR1 and CDR2: SNHLY and FYNNEI. The DNA for the CDR3 is TGTGCCAGCAGTGTAACCCTACAGGGGCAGAATGAAAAACTGTTTTTT. It encodes CASSVTLQGQNEKLFF.

J is TRBJ2-7 and V is TRBV7-2, with 7 positions matching TRBD1. This CDR3 comprises 16 residues. Looked up from germline, CDR1 is SGHTA and CDR2 is FQGNSA. J gave up 2 bases and V 3 bases, and 10 bases lay outside the gene matches. CDR3 protein: CASSFQGGQKTYEQYF. As DNA, the CDR3 is TGTGCCAGCAGCTTCCAAGGGGGACAGAAAACCTACGAGCAGTACTTC.

The chain joins TRBV18 to TRBJ2-1; no clear D. The CDR3 contains 16 residues. V was shortened by 6 bases and J by 4 bases, with 19 bases between the two germline ends. Germline assignment: CDR1 KGHSH and CDR2 LQKENI. CDR3 in amino acids: CASSLNQEMLYNEQFF. Written as DNA, the CDR3 is TGTGCCAGCTCCCTGAACCAGGAGATGTTATACAATGAGCAGTTCTTC.

The J gene is TRBJ2-7, the V gene TRBV6-5, with 7 bases that match TRBD1. Germline V gene sequence: CDR1 MNHEY, CDR2 SVGAGI. The CDR3 spans 16 residues. Unmatched junction bases numbered 7, after V lost 0 bases and J lost 2 bases. CDR3 in amino acids: CASSYSFTGVTYEQYF. In nucleotides, the CDR3 is TGTGCCAGCAGTTACTCGTTCACAGGGGTTACCTACGAGCAGTACTTC.

The rearrangement links TRBV2 to TRBJ2-7, with D unclear. CDR1 and CDR2 from the germline V gene are SNHLY and FYNNEI. This CDR3 is built from 12 residues. V was shortened by 11 bases and J by 0 bases, with 11 bases between the two germline ends. The CDR3 DNA reads as TGTGCCTTCCAGGCCCGCTCCTACGAGCAGTACTTC. It codes for CAFQARSYEQYF.

CDR3 protein: CASRPHGVAGSGYTF. CDR3 sequence (DNA): TGTGCCAGCCGCCCTCATGGGGTAGCTGGGAGTGGCTACACCTTC. This sequence joins TRBV11-2 and TRBJ1-2, with D hard to call. The CDR3 consists of 15 residues. In germline, CDR1 is SGHAT, CDR2 FQNNGV. The germline V and J ends were trimmed by 8 bases and 7 bases, with 23 bases remaining between them.

The chain carries TRBV19 and TRBJ1-2; 7 nucleotides line up with TRBD1. Germline lookup yields CDR1 LNHDA and CDR2 SQIVND (reference sequence). With V trimmed by 3 bases and J by 4 bases, 5 bases remained unmatched. The CDR3 has 14 residues. The CDR3 DNA follows: TGTGCCAGTAGTATTGGGACAGACGTCTATGGCTACACCTTC. As protein: CASSIGTDVYGYTF. The complete variable domain, with remaining parts taken from reference TRBV19 and TRBJ1-2, reads DGGITQSPKYLFRKEGQNVTLSCEQNLNHDAMYWYRQDPGQGLRLIYYSQIVNDFQKGDIAEGYSVSREKKESFPLTVTSAQKNPTAFYLCASSIGTDVYGYTFGSGTRLTVV.

The gene calls are TRBV6-4 and TRBJ2-4; D may match TRBD1 or TRBD2 (6 bases each). Looked up from germline, CDR1 is MRHNA and CDR2 is SNTAGT. Trimming took off 0 bases at V and 0 bases at J, with 12 bases between the two ends. CDR3 length equals 17 residues. This CDR3 is CASSDSWGAIAKNIQYF. CDR3 DNA sequence: TGTGCCAGCAGTGACTCGTGGGGGGCGATAGCCAAAAACATTCAGTACTTC.

The V and J genes are TRBV4-2 and TRBJ1-1; maybe TRBD1 (6 bases). This CDR3 contains 16 residues. CDR1 LGHNA and CDR2 YNFKEQ come from the germline V gene. V dropped 0 bases and J dropped 6 bases, with 17 bases sitting between them. Written as DNA, the CDR3 is TGTGCCAGCAGCCAAGAAAACCCAGGGGCAAGGGCTGAAGCTTTCTTT. Translation: CASSQENPGARAEAFF.

The V call is TRBV4-1, the J call TRBJ2-4; 8 positions agree with TRBD1. Trimming cost V 4 bases and J 8 bases; bases outside gene matches: 4. The CDR3 totals 13 residues. Germline V lookup: CDR1 MGHRA, CDR2 YSYEKL. CDR3 protein: CASSLGQEDIQYF. In DNA form, the CDR3 reads TGCGCCAGCAGCCTGGGACAGGAGGACATTCAGTACTTC.

This clone has just a few counts. The chain recombines TRBV27 with TRBJ1-6, with D unclear. This CDR3 is 17 amino acids long. Germline V gene data show CDR1 as MNHEY and CDR2 as SMNVEV (reference sequence). Trimming took 6 bases from V and 0 from J, leaving 15 bases between them. The CDR3 DNA follows: TGTGCCAGCAGACCTAACCCTCTAAGCTCCTATAATTCACCCCTCCACTTT. Translated, it gives CASRPNPLSSYNSPLHF.

The V gene is TRBV25-1, the J gene TRBJ1-2, with a weak D call TRBD1 (5 bases). There are 17 residues in the CDR3. Per the germline V gene, CDR1 is MGHDK and CDR2 is SYGVNS. V was cut by 5 bases and J by 0 bases, with 19 bases left in between. The DNA of the CDR3 is TGTGCCAGCAGTTCCTCCGGGACGGCCCCAGCTAACTATGGCTACACCTTC. It yields the protein CASSSSGTAPANYGYTF.

The CDR3 DNA sequence: TGTGCCAGCAGTTCGCGGGGTAACACTGAAGCTTTCTTT. Protein sequence: CASSSRGNTEAFF. This chain joins TRBV27 and TRBJ1-1; D not certain. Trimming left V 4 bases short and J 2 bases short, with 8 bases between. Germline V gene lookup returns CDR1 MNHEY and CDR2 SMNVEV (reference sequence). The CDR3 spans 13 residues.

The chain carries TRBV5-1 and TRBJ2-2; weak D call: TRBD2 (6 bases). CDR3 size: 16 residues. V was trimmed by 5 bases and J by 3 bases, leaving 17 bases between them. Germline values: CDR1 SGHRS, CDR2 YFSETQ. The CDR3 coding sequence is TGCGCCAGCAGTCAGGCTCGGGGGTCGGACACCGGGGAGCTGTTTTTT. This codes for CASSQARGSDTGELFF.

This clone was observed once. The chain recombines TRBV30 with TRBJ1-1; D is unclear. CDR3 length: 14 residues. The germline V gene encodes CDR1 GTSNPN and CDR2 SVGIG (reference sequence). V lost 0 bases to trimming and J lost 0 bases, with 8 bases between them. The CDR3 is CAWSVGRLNTEAFF. In nucleotides, the CDR3 is TGTGCCTGGAGTGTAGGACGGTTGAACACTGAAGCTTTCTTT.

This sequence joins TRBV6-6 and TRBJ1-2; 8 nucleotides match TRBD1. Trimming removed 5 bases from V and 7 bases from J; junction bases left unmatched: 9. Germline CDR1 and CDR2: MNHNY and SVGAGI (reference sequence). The CDR3 consists of 14 residues. CDR3 DNA sequence: TGTGCCAGCAGTCCACTGGACAGGGAGGGTGGCTACACCTTC. Its translation is CASSPLDREGGYTF.

V usage is TRBV5-4 and J usage is TRBJ1-2; D remains ambiguous. This CDR3 is built from 13 residues. Germline values: CDR1 SGHNT, CDR2 YYREEE (reference sequence). The V gene lost 4 bases and the J gene lost 4 bases, with 11 bases spanning the gap. CDR3 amino acids: CASSLRTGYGYTF. The CDR3, as DNA: TGTGCCAGCAGCCTGCGGACGGGCTATGGCTACACCTTC.

The V and J genes are TRBV18 and TRBJ1-4; D unclear. The germline V gene encodes CDR1 KGHSH and CDR2 LQKENI. Trimming removed 3 bases at V and 8 bases at J, with 16 bases between. The CDR3 is made up of 15 amino acids. In DNA, the CDR3 is TGTGCCAGCTCACCCCGGGAGGCTAGTCGAGAAAAACTGTTTTTT. Encoded protein: CASSPREASREKLFF. Drawing the rest from reference TRBV18 and TRBJ1-4, the complete variable domain is NAGVMQNPRHLVRRRGQEARLRCSPMKGHSHVYWYRQLPEEGLKFMVYLQKENIIDESGMPKERFSAEFPKEGPSILRIQQVVRGDSAAYFCASSPREASREKLFFGSGTQLSVL.

The chain has TRBV5-1 and TRBJ2-7; the match to TRBD1 covers 7 bases. Per the germline V gene, CDR1 is SGHRS and CDR2 is YFSETQ. V was pared by 4 bases and J by 5 bases, with 9 bases of the junction left unmatched. The CDR3 is 14 amino acids. CDR3 coding DNA: TGCGCCAGCAGCCCGGGACAGAACTCGGACGAGCAGTACTTC. This sequence encodes CASSPGQNSDEQYF.

This chain connects TRBV6-6 to TRBJ1-2; TRBD1 matches at 8 bases. After removal of 6 bases from V and 5 bases from J, the junction contained 14 bases not matched to a gene. CDR1 is MNHNY, CDR2 SVGAGI, per germline (reference sequence). CDR3 length equals 16 residues. The CDR3 loop reads CASRNPRGRGNYGYTF. CDR3 DNA sequence: TGTGCCAGCAGAAATCCCAGGGGGCGCGGTAATTATGGCTACACCTTC.